The 21 T cell receptor beta chains given below trace back to one sample, sequenced in a study of long-term antiretroviral therapy in people with HIV. Assay version v3.0 of immunoSEQ was used, and it was run at survey level. Produced via immunoSEQ multiplex PCR; TCRdb's table is partial and in-frame only. The top ten hold just over 3.5% of the sample, which has about 28,000 clones, roughly 90% seen once. The source material was unsorted PBMCs, sampled 1.8 years after starting antiretroviral therapy. These receptors were collected from a woman between 18 and 30 years old with HIV.

The V and J genes are TRBV7-8 and TRBJ1-5; TRBD1 agrees at 7 bases. Germline V gene lookup returns CDR1 SGHVS and CDR2 FQNEAQ. The CDR3 has 15 residues. Trimming cost V 2 bases and J 3 bases; bases outside gene matches: 4. CDR3 protein: CASSLRGQNNQPQHF. CDR3 bases: TGTGCCAGCAGCTTAAGGGGACAGAACAATCAGCCCCAGCATTTT.

The chain couples TRBV25-1 to TRBJ2-7, with 8 bases identical to TRBD2. Trimming at V came to 6 bases and at J to 6 bases, leaving 7 bases not matched to a gene. The CDR3 contains 13 residues. The germline V gene has CDR1 MGHDK and CDR2 SYGVNS. The CDR3 here is CASSDGTSLEQYF. Here the CDR3 DNA reads TGTGCCAGCAGCGATGGGACTAGTCTCGAGCAGTACTTC.

The rearrangement joins TRBV11-3 to TRBJ2-7; D is undetermined. Germline CDR1 reads SGHNT; CDR2 reads YENEEA. This CDR3 has 13 amino acids. Trimming removed 5 bases from V and 2 bases from J, with 10 bases in between. The CDR3 DNA sequence: TGTGCCAGCAGCCACCGATTAACCTACGAGCAGTACTTC. It codes for CASSHRLTYEQYF. Filled out from reference TRBV11-3 and TRBJ2-7, the complete variable domain reads EAGVVQSPRYKIIEKKQPVAFWCNPISGHNTLYWYLQNLGQGPELLIRYENEEAVDDSQLPKDRFSAERLKGVDSTLKIQPAELGDSAVYLCASSHRLTYEQYFGPGTRLTVT.

A single count supports this clone. The chain links TRBV6-5 to TRBJ2-7; a possible D gene is TRBD2 (6 bases). In germline, CDR1 is MNHEY, CDR2 SVGAGI. Deletions cut 5 bases from V and 4 bases from J, with 15 bases between. The CDR3 contains 14 residues. DNA of the CDR3: TGTGCCAGCAGTCGGTGGGAGGAAGGGTACGAGCAGTACTTC. Amino acid sequence: CASSRWEEGYEQYF.

The V call is TRBV18, the J call TRBJ2-3; 10 positions agree with TRBD2. The CDR3 is made up of 16 amino acids. The J segment lost 5 bases and the V segment lost 0 bases, leaving 5 bases of the junction unmatched. Germline CDR1 and CDR2: KGHSH and LQKENI. The DNA of the CDR3 is TGTGCCAGCTCACCACCGTCTAGCGGGAGTGGAGATACGCAGTATTTT. Protein: CASSPPSSGSGDTQYF.

The V and J genes are TRBV10-3 and TRBJ1-2, with 7 bases fitting TRBD1. Per germline, CDR1 ENHRY and CDR2 SYGVKD. V shed 6 bases, J shed 0 bases, and the junction held 4 bases outside the gene matches. This CDR3 region has 14 residues. CDR3 in DNA: TGTGCCATCAGCGCCGGGACAGCTAACTATGGCTACACCTTC. It codes for CAISAGTANYGYTF.

The V call is TRBV6-1, the J call TRBJ2-7, with unresolved D. Between the trimmed V and J ends, which lost 7 bases and 5 bases, there was a span of 18 bases. This CDR3 spans 14 amino acids. The germline gives CDR1 MNHNS, CDR2 SASEGT. CDR3 in amino acids: CASTRAPNGDEQYF. The CDR3 nucleotides read TGTGCCAGCACCCGGGCCCCCAATGGGGACGAGCAGTACTTC.

V is TRBV5-6 and J is TRBJ1-2, with TRBD1 identical over 8 bases. V lost 4 bases and J lost 8; bases outside the gene matches: 13. The germline V gene encodes CDR1 SGHDT and CDR2 YYEEEE. This CDR3 has 15 amino acids. CDR3 region: CASSGSGTGLEGYTF. Written as DNA, the CDR3 is TGTGCCAGCAGCGGTTCCGGGACAGGTTTAGAAGGCTACACCTTC.

The chain has TRBV7-2 and TRBJ2-3, with TRBD1 identical over 7 bases. CDR3 size: 13 residues. Unmatched junction bases numbered 4, after V lost 6 bases and J lost 4 bases. Germline V gives CDR1 SGHTA, CDR2 FQGNSA. This chain's CDR3 is CASRPTGADTQYF. The CDR3 DNA sequence: TGTGCCAGCAGGCCAACAGGGGCAGATACGCAGTATTTT.

V usage is TRBV11-2 and J usage is TRBJ2-7; D might be TRBD2 (6 bases). Germline V gene data show CDR1 as SGHAT and CDR2 as FQNNGV. Trimming cost V 3 bases and J 0 bases, with 15 bases left between them. The CDR3 has 16 residues. In nucleotides, the CDR3 is TGTGCCAGCAGCTTTCTGGGGGGACGGAGCTCCTACGAGCAGTACTTC. It codes for CASSFLGGRSSYEQYF.

The chain couples TRBV2 to TRBJ1-1; D is unclear. The CDR3 is 16 amino acids. Trimming took 6 bases from V and 8 from J, leaving 25 bases between them. CDR1 SNHLY and CDR2 FYNNEI come from the germline V gene. CDR3 amino acids: CASSPPPLNFNREAFF. CDR3 bases: TGTGCCAGCAGCCCACCCCCCCTCAATTTTAACAGAGAAGCTTTCTTT.

The chain uses TRBV28 and TRBJ2-7; D ambiguous. The V end was cut by 10 bases, the J end by 4 bases, with 11 bases between. CDR3 length equals 11 residues. CDR1 and CDR2 from the germline V gene are MDHEN and SYDVKM. The CDR3 DNA sequence: TGTGCCATTTCGAACCTTTACGAGCAGTACTTC. Translated, it gives CAISNLYEQYF.

The chain uses TRBV9 and TRBJ2-3; 8 positions agree with TRBD2. The CDR3 is 12 residues long. J gave up 6 bases and V 3 bases, and 0 bases lay outside the gene matches. Per the germline V gene, CDR1 is SGDLS and CDR2 is YYNGEE. This CDR3 is CASSAGGDTQYF. CDR3 sequence (DNA): TGTGCCAGCAGCGCGGGGGGGGATACGCAGTATTTT.

This chain connects TRBV25-1 to TRBJ2-7; TRBD2 might be the D (5 bases). Germline CDR1 is MGHDK and CDR2 is SYGVNS. This CDR3 is built from 14 residues. Trimming took off 1 base at V and 7 bases at J, with 14 bases between the two ends. The DNA of the CDR3 is TGTGCCAGCAGTGAATCGGGGTTCCCCTCGGAGCAGTACTTC. This translates into CASSESGFPSEQYF.

The V gene is TRBV13, the J gene TRBJ1-5; a possible D gene is TRBD1 (5 bases). From germline, CDR1 is PRHDT and CDR2 FYEKMQ (reference sequence). The V and J ends lost 2 bases and 7 bases respectively, with 9 bases between them. CDR3 size: 13 residues. Here the CDR3 reads CASSLIGGQPQHF. The CDR3 DNA reads as TGTGCCAGCAGCTTAATCGGGGGACAGCCCCAGCATTTT.

This clone was counted a single time. V is TRBV28 and J is TRBJ1-2, with unresolved D. V lost 2 bases to trimming and J lost 6 bases, with 16 bases between them. The CDR3 spans 15 residues. Looked up from germline, CDR1 is MDHEN and CDR2 is SYDVKM. CDR3 residues: CASSLGGRQLNGYTF. CDR3 sequence (DNA): TGTGCCAGCAGTTTAGGAGGTCGGCAGTTAAATGGCTACACCTTC.

The chain recombines TRBV7-2 with TRBJ2-4; D may be TRBD2 (6 bases). CDR1 and CDR2 (germline): SGHTA, FQGNSA. This CDR3 has 16 residues. The V gene lost 5 bases and the J gene lost 1 base, with 15 bases spanning the gap. The chain's CDR3 is CASSPGGGAAKNIQYF. The CDR3 DNA sequence: TGTGCCAGCAGCCCCGGTGGAGGGGCGGCCAAAAACATTCAGTACTTC.

The V call is TRBV15, the J call TRBJ2-5, with 10 bases that match TRBD2. The CDR3 contains 17 residues. CDR1 LNHNV and CDR2 YYDKDF come from the germline V gene (reference sequence). Trimming cost V 0 bases and J 4 bases; bases outside gene matches: 8. The CDR3 protein is CATSRDRGAGGPETQYF. The DNA for the CDR3 is TGTGCCACCAGCAGAGATCGGGGAGCGGGAGGGCCAGAGACCCAGTACTTC.

This clone was detected once. The V gene is TRBV11-2, the J gene TRBJ2-1; either TRBD1 or TRBD2 may supply D (5 bases each). CDR1 is SGHAT and CDR2 is FQNNGV in the germline V gene. The CDR3 extends over 15 amino acids. V was cut by 5 bases and J by 5 bases, with 16 bases left in between. The CDR3 loop reads CASSAPGPFDNEQFF. The CDR3 nucleotides are TGTGCCAGCAGCGCACCGGGACCCTTCGACAATGAGCAGTTCTTC.

This rearrangement joins TRBV7-9 to TRBJ2-1; D ambiguous. V gave up 7 bases and J gave up 6 bases, with 10 bases separating them. Germline values: CDR1 SEHNR, CDR2 FQNEAQ (reference sequence). CDR3 length: 12 amino acids. The DNA for the CDR3 is TGTGCCAGCACCCTTGCCCGCAATGAGCAGTTCTTC. This gives the protein CASTLARNEQFF.

The gene calls are TRBV28 and TRBJ2-7, with a possible D match to TRBD2 (5 bases). Between the trimmed V and J ends, which lost 3 bases and 2 bases, there was a span of 11 bases. The length of the CDR3 is 14 residues. Germline lookup yields CDR1 MDHEN and CDR2 SYDVKM. The CDR3 is CASSLPGVTYEQYF. Written as DNA, the CDR3 is TGTGCCAGCAGTTTGCCCGGGGTCACCTACGAGCAGTACTTC.